This T cell receptor (beta chain) was identified in a study of T-cell memory formation after mild COVID-19. For the study at large: Clusters were largely donor specific.

Trimming pared 4 bases from V and 6 bases from J, leaving 15 bases between. This CDR3 spans 14 amino acids. Remarks on this clonotype: Its antigen remains unidentified.

TCRalpha and TCRbeta libraries used 5'RACE with constant-segment primers and UMIs. Via MiXCR, TCRdb re-called the 5' RACE reads, giving one row per CDR3 protein. The sample lists over 25,000 distinct CDR3 sequences, around 20% occurring once. Notes on the study in general: Day 15 to 85 contracting clones showed balanced CD4/CD8; day 15 to 37 expanders favored CD4+. Pre-infection memory already had some responding clones, implying cross-reactive memory joined.

The chain combines TRBV12-3 or TRBV12-4 with TRBJ1-2; D gene unclear. Sequences were obtained from PBMCs or a T cell subset sorted from them (not recorded which). The sequence derives from an adult who had mild COVID-19 (a few samples of this study predate the infection). Cell type and time point are not known. In DNA, the CDR3 is TGTGCCAGCAGTTCGGGAGAGGATATAGATGGCTACACCTTC. It yields the protein CASSSGEDIDGYTF.